This T cell receptor (beta chain) was recovered during a study of T cells in Graves' hyperthyroidism and ophthalmopathy. Study summary: Peripheral blood specimens were obtained at initial diagnosis, prior to any treatment. Study-level results: Model output signaled ophthalmopathy a median around 6.9 months ahead of onset.

To note about this clonotype: Its antigen remains unknown.

Template material for amplifying TCR beta CDR3 regions consisted of RNA transcripts. HTBI primers drove first-round RT-PCR of the TCR CDR3. TCRdb re-called the multiplex PCR reads through MiXCR, storing one row per CDR3 protein. The sample consists of 600,000 to 800,000 distinct CDR3 sequences, 35% of them appearing once. Germline assignment: CDR1 KGHSH and CDR2 LQKENI. The CDR3 loop spans 14 amino acids. Trimming stripped 3 bases from V and 7 bases from J, with 10 bases between. In patients aged 18 to 65, hyperthyroidism was newly diagnosed, with duration under 2 months. Clinical symptoms, serum thyroxine and TRAb, thyroid ultrasound and orbital computed tomography together formed the diagnostic basis.

The V and J genes are TRBV18 and TRBJ1-6; no firm D call. This sequence was found in a woman aged 40 to 50 with Graves' hyperthyroidism. Sequenced sample: blood. The CDR3 sequence is CASSPDGGNSPLHF. The CDR3 region has the DNA TGTGCCAGCTCACCGGACGGAGGGAATTCACCCCTCCACTTT.